A selection of T cell receptor beta chains follows, all from one sample in a study of cytomegalovirus exposure and HLA in healthy donors. Only in-frame clones appear in the TCRdb table, and some are missing; sequencing was by immunoSEQ multiplex PCR. The repertoire holds around 140,000 clones, with 78% as singletons. The sequencing input was PBMCs. These receptors originate from a female donor in good health and CMV-seronegative. Both conserved end residues are part of each CDR3. The order of the fields is D gene, V gene, clone size, J gene, CDR3 DNA, CDR3 protein. D genes are given only for firm matches. Where a row states a size, it is once, few, many or the class of an expanded clone; other rows omit it.

D: TRBD2; V: TRBV5-1; size: NA; J: TRBJ2-1; DNA: TGCGCCAGCAGCGCCCGGGGGGGATACAATGAGCAGTTCTTC; CDR3: CASSARGGYNEQFF
D: NA; V: TRBV7-3; size: NA; J: TRBJ2-5; DNA: TGTGCCAGCAGCTTAGGTCTGCCGGGGGAGACCCAGTACTTC; CDR3: CASSLGLPGETQYF
D: NA; V: TRBV7-3; size: NA; J: TRBJ2-1; DNA: TGTGCCAGCAGCCCCGGGACTTACCGCAATGAGCAGTTCTTC; CDR3: CASSPGTYRNEQFF
D: NA; V: TRBV6-1; size: NA; J: TRBJ2-7; DNA: TGTGCCAGCAGTGAACCGGGGACCTACGAGCAGTACTTC; CDR3: CASSEPGTYEQYF
D: TRBD1; V: TRBV29-1; size: NA; J: TRBJ1-4; DNA: TGCAGCGTTGAAGTGGCGACAGGGGATAAACTGTTTTTT; CDR3: CSVEVATGDKLFF
D: NA; V: TRBV12-5; size: NA; J: TRBJ2-3; DNA: TGTGCTAGTGGTTCATCTAGCCACTACACAGATACGCAGTATTTT; CDR3: CASGSSSHYTDTQYF
D: NA; V: TRBV5-6; size: NA; J: TRBJ1-6; DNA: TGTGCCAGCAGCTTGGAGGTGGCAGCGTCACCCCTCCACTTT; CDR3: CASSLEVAASPLHF
D: NA; V: TRBV5-1; size: NA; J: TRBJ1-1; DNA: TGCGCCAGCAGCTTCAAGGGGGTGGTGGGGAACACTGAAGCTTTCTTT; CDR3: CASSFKGVVGNTEAFF
D: NA; V: TRBV19; size: NA; J: TRBJ2-2; DNA: TGTGCCAGTAGTCCGGACAGCCCGATCACCGGGGAGCTGTTTTTT; CDR3: CASSPDSPITGELFF
D: NA; V: TRBV28; size: NA; J: TRBJ2-6; DNA: TGTGCCAGCAGTTTCCAGGGTTCTGGGGCCAACGTCCTGACTTTC; CDR3: CASSFQGSGANVLTF
D: NA; V: TRBV19; size: NA; J: TRBJ1-2; DNA: TGTGCCAGTAGTGACCCGGGATCCCACTTATATGGCTACACCTTC; CDR3: CASSDPGSHLYGYTF
D: NA; V: TRBV28; size: few; J: TRBJ1-1; DNA: TGTGCCACCGGGGGAGTGCCGAACACTGAAGCTTTCTTT; CDR3: CATGGVPNTEAFF
D: TRBD1; V: TRBV2; size: NA; J: TRBJ2-7; DNA: TGTGCCAGCAGTGACCAGATACCAGGGGGCGCCAACGAGCAGTACTTC; CDR3: CASSDQIPGGANEQYF
D: TRBD1; V: TRBV16; size: NA; J: TRBJ1-6; DNA: TGTGCCAGCAGCCAATGGTCGTGGGACAGCGCGAGCTCCTATAATTCACCCCTCCACTTT; CDR3: CASSQWSWDSASSYNSPLHF